The 21 T cell receptor beta chains reported below all come from one sample, sequenced in a study of shared clonotypes between healthy human individuals. Clones were sequenced by immunoSEQ multiplex PCR, and TCRdb holds only the in-frame ones, with some missing. This table has about 2.4 million clones, just over 90% appearing once. Sequencing was carried out using naive CD4+ T cells sorted from blood. Subset: CD45RA+ positively selected. The receptors come from a man younger than 35 in good health.

This chain uses TRBV7-9 with TRBJ2-3; no definite D call. The CDR3 consists of 17 residues. V was pared by 2 bases and J by 0 bases, with 15 bases between. Germline V gene sequence: CDR1 SEHNR, CDR2 FQNEAQ (reference sequence). CDR3 DNA sequence: TGTGCCAGCAGCTTACAACGGTCGGGTACTAGCACAGATACGCAGTATTTT. This sequence encodes CASSLQRSGTSTDTQYF.

This clone was picked up one time. V gene TRBV5-4 combines with J gene TRBJ1-2; 9 bases are a match to TRBD1. Germline trimming cut 0 bases from V and 8 bases from J; bases unmatched to any gene: 14. The germline V gene encodes CDR1 SGHNT and CDR2 YYREEE (reference sequence). The CDR3 consists of 17 residues. CDR3 residues: CASSLAGTGSGTKGYTF. CDR3 in DNA: TGTGCCAGCAGCTTGGCCGGGACAGGGAGTGGAACTAAGGGCTACACCTTC. Based on the CDR3 plus reference TRBV5-4 and TRBJ1-2, the full variable domain is ETGVTQSPTHLIKTRGQQVTLRCSSQSGHNTVSWYQQALGQGPQFIFQYYREEENGRGNFPPRFSGLQFPNYSSELNVNALELDDSALYLCASSLAGTGSGTKGYTFGSGTRLTVV.

Regarding this clone: At one boundary the junction diverges from the germline segment, which might be a read error. The rearrangement uses TRBV5-1 and TRBJ2-2; D may correspond to TRBD1 or TRBD2 (5 bases each). The germline gives CDR1 SGHRS, CDR2 YFSETQ. This CDR3 has 16 amino acids. CDR3 region: CASNLERGLNTGELFF. In DNA form, the CDR3 reads TGCGCCAGCAACTTGGAGAGGGGCCTGAACACCGGGGAGCTGTTTTTT.

This clone appeared a single time. V and J are TRBV15 and TRBJ2-1, with unresolved D. Germline V gene lookup returns CDR1 LNHNV and CDR2 YYDKDF (reference sequence). The CDR3 runs to 16 residues. V was pared by 0 bases and J by 7 bases, with 16 bases between. The CDR3 nucleotides are TGTGCCACCAGCAGAGATTGGGGTCCCGAGAGGAATGAGCAGTTCTTC. It codes for CATSRDWGPERNEQFF.

The chain uses TRBV2 and TRBJ1-1; D unresolved. The CDR3 contains 12 residues. Germline lookup yields CDR1 SNHLY and CDR2 FYNNEI. V lost 2 bases and J 2 bases, leaving 3 bases between the germline ends. CDR3 nucleotides: TGTGCCAGCAGTGAATATAACACTGAAGCTTTCTTT. Its protein product is CASSEYNTEAFF.

The chain recombines TRBV7-9 with TRBJ2-3, with 12 bases identical to TRBD2. CDR3 length: 17 residues. V was pared by 5 bases and J by 5 bases, with 11 bases of the junction left unmatched. Germline assignment: CDR1 SEHNR and CDR2 FQNEAQ (reference sequence). The CDR3: CASSPLGLAGKQDTQYF. The CDR3 DNA sequence: TGTGCCAGCAGCCCCCTCGGACTAGCGGGAAAGCAAGATACGCAGTATTTT.

This clone came up a few times. This rearrangement joins TRBV7-8 to TRBJ1-6; TRBD1 aligns across 8 bases. CDR1 and CDR2 from the germline V gene are SGHVS and FQNEAQ. V dropped 6 bases and J dropped 8; count of bases not matched to a gene: 3. The CDR3 contains 13 residues. The CDR3 is CASRGTGDSPLHF. The CDR3, as DNA: TGTGCCAGCAGAGGGACAGGAGATTCACCCCTCCACTTT.

Details on this clone: Other nucleotide sequences from this sample produce the same CDR3. The chain links TRBV5-1 to TRBJ1-4; 7 bases fit TRBD1. CDR3 size: 16 residues. J lost 0 bases, V lost 0 bases, and 2 bases had no gene match. From germline, CDR1 is SGHRS and CDR2 YFSETQ. The CDR3 DNA follows: TGCGCCAGCAGCTTGGGACAGGGAGCAACTAATGAAAAACTGTTTTTT. This encodes CASSLGQGATNEKLFF.

The V and J genes are TRBV19 and TRBJ2-5; TRBD2 matches at 7 bases. Germline assignment: CDR1 LNHDA and CDR2 SQIVND (reference sequence). CDR3 length: 13 residues. V shed 5 bases and J 2 bases; nucleotides not matched to a gene: 2. CDR3 DNA sequence: TGTGCCAGTAGTCGGGACTATCAAGAGACCCAGTACTTC. Protein product: CASSRDYQETQYF.

The chain is built from TRBV10-3 and TRBJ2-3; 7 positions match TRBD2. Germline V gene lookup returns CDR1 ENHRY and CDR2 SYGVKD. CDR3 length: 17 amino acids. V was clipped by 7 bases and J by 0 bases; unmatched bases: 13. This CDR3 is CAITPGGSGLSTDTQYF. Written as DNA, the CDR3 is TGTGCCATCACCCCCGGGGGTAGCGGGCTTAGCACAGATACGCAGTATTTT.

This sequence joins TRBV5-6 and TRBJ2-7, with a weak D call TRBD2 (6 bases). The CDR3 totals 16 residues. The germline V and J ends were trimmed by 6 bases and 0 bases, with 19 bases remaining between them. CDR1 is SGHDT and CDR2 is YYEEEE in the germline V gene. CDR3 DNA: TGTGCCAGCAACGCGGGGAGTACTGGGGGCTCCTACGAGCAGTACTTC. This encodes CASNAGSTGGSYEQYF.

This clone was seen just once. The chain links TRBV28 to TRBJ2-1, with 8 bases fitting TRBD1. The V gene's germline CDR1 is MDHEN and CDR2 SYDVKM. Losses at the gene ends were 6 bases for V and 10 bases for J; bases not matched to a gene: 5. CDR3 length: 12 residues. The CDR3 protein is CASRTGDYEQFF. For the CDR3, the DNA is TGTGCCAGCAGGACAGGGGATTACGAGCAGTTCTTC.

The rearrangement uses TRBV11-2 and TRBJ1-6; a weak D match, TRBD1 (5 bases). CDR3 length equals 14 residues. CDR1 SGHAT and CDR2 FQNNGV come from the germline V gene. V was shortened by 3 bases and J by 7 bases, with 10 bases between the two germline ends. In nucleotides, the CDR3 is TGTGCCAGCAGCTTTCAGGGCGTAAATTCACCCCTCCACTTT. Its protein product is CASSFQGVNSPLHF.

The V call is TRBV6-6, the J call TRBJ2-3; D unclear. Trimming removed 2 bases from V and 4 bases from J, with 13 bases in between. The CDR3 runs to 15 residues. Germline values: CDR1 MNHNY, CDR2 SVGAGI (reference sequence). The CDR3 DNA sequence: TGTGCCAGCAGTTACGGGCGGTCAGACCCAGATACGCAGTATTTT. It yields the protein CASSYGRSDPDTQYF.

V usage is TRBV18 and J usage is TRBJ1-1; 8 nucleotides match TRBD1. This CDR3 has 14 amino acids. Germline V gene sequence: CDR1 KGHSH, CDR2 LQKENI. The V gene end was trimmed by 3 bases and the J gene end by 7 bases; junction bases not matched to a gene: 7. The CDR3 region is CASSPSQGEGEAFF. In DNA form, the CDR3 reads TGTGCCAGCTCACCCTCACAGGGGGAGGGTGAAGCTTTCTTT.

This chain joins TRBV18 and TRBJ1-2; tentative D call: TRBD1 (5 bases). This CDR3 comprises 14 residues. The V end was cut by 2 bases, the J end by 10 bases, with 17 bases between. Germline CDR1 and CDR2: KGHSH and LQKENI. The CDR3 DNA is TGTGCCAGCTCACCAGGTCAGGGAACGGGCGACTACACCTTC. This sequence encodes CASSPGQGTGDYTF. The whole variable domain, remainder taken from reference TRBV18 and TRBJ1-2, is NAGVMQNPRHLVRRRGQEARLRCSPMKGHSHVYWYRQLPEEGLKFMVYLQKENIIDESGMPKERFSAEFPKEGPSILRIQQVVRGDSAAYFCASSPGQGTGDYTFGSGTRLTVV.

For the CDR3, the DNA is TGTGCCATCAGTGGCGGAACTTACACAGATACGCAGTATTTT. This gives the protein CAISGGTYTDTQYF. This chain uses TRBV10-3 with TRBJ2-3; D is uncertain. Germline values: CDR1 ENHRY, CDR2 SYGVKD. The CDR3 sequence is 14 residues long. With 4 bases removed from V and 2 bases from J, the gap between germline ends came to 10 bases.

V and J are TRBV7-9 and TRBJ1-4; no clear D gene. There are 14 residues in the CDR3. V lost 1 base and J lost 5, with 8 bases in between. Germline loops: CDR1 SEHNR, CDR2 FQNEAQ (reference sequence). The CDR3, as DNA: TGTGCCAGCAGCTTAGGGTCGGAAAATGAAAAACTGTTTTTT. Translated, it gives CASSLGSENEKLFF.

The chain employs TRBV5-6 and TRBJ1-2; 10 nucleotides match TRBD1. Germline CDR1 SGHDT, CDR2 YYEEEE. CDR3 length: 12 amino acids. The V gene end was trimmed by 3 bases and the J gene end by 8 bases; junction bases not matched to a gene: 1. This CDR3 reads CASSWDRGGYTF. CDR3 nucleotides: TGTGCCAGCAGCTGGGACAGGGGAGGCTACACCTTC.

The V and J genes are TRBV11-2 and TRBJ2-2; TRBD2 might be the D (5 bases). Germline V gene data show CDR1 as SGHAT and CDR2 as FQNNGV. CDR3 length equals 13 residues. V was pared by 2 bases and J by 5 bases, with 6 bases between. In nucleotides, the CDR3 is TGTGCCAGCAGCTTATGGGAGACCGGGGAGCTGTTTTTT. It translates to CASSLWETGELFF. Full variable domain (remainder filled in from reference TRBV11-2 and TRBJ2-2): EAGVAQSPRYKIIEKRQSVAFWCNPISGHATLYWYQQILGQGPKLLIQFQNNGVVDDSQLPKDRFSAERLKGVDSTLKIQPAKLEDSAVYLCASSLWETGELFFGEGSRLTVL.

The chain joins TRBV19 to TRBJ2-7, with D possibly matching TRBD1 (5 bases). V lost 5 bases to trimming and J lost 2 bases, with 13 bases between them. The V gene's germline CDR1 is LNHDA and CDR2 SQIVND (reference sequence). The CDR3 totals 14 residues. CDR3 DNA: TGTGCCAGTAGTGTACAGGCTGTAGCCTACGAGCAGTACTTC. Translated: CASSVQAVAYEQYF.